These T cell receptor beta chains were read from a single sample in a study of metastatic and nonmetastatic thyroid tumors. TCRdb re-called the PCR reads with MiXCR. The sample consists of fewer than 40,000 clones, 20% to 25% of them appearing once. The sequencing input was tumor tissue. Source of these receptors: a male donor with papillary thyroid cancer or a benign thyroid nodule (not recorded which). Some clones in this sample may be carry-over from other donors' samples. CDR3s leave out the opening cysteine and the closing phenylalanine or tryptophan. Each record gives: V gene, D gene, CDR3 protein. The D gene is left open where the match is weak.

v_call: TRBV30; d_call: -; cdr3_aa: ASSVGNTIY
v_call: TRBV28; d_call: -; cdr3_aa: ATTEANVLT
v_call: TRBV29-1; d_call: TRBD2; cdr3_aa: SVKLPGLRAGNEQF
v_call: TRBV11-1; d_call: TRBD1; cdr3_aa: ASSLARGQGAYEQY
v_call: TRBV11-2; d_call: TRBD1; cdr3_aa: ASSSPRRDRGRNGYT
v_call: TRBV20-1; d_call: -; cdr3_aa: SASPRGPLNTEAF
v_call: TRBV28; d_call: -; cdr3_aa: ASSFHTGMGNQPQH
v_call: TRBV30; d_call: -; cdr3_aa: AWSDAYEQY
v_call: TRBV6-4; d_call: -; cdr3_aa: ASSDARRVSYNEQF
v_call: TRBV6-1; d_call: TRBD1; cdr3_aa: ASSEGGQVMDTQY
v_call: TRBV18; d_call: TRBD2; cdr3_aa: ASSPRLADEQF
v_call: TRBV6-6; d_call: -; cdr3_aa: ASSYSTVSYEQY
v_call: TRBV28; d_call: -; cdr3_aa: ASSLKGRQKAF
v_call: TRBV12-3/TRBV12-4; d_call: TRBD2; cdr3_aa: ASSPSLRESYEQY
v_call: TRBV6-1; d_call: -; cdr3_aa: ASSELTGLSNQPRH
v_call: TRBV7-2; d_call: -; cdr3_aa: ASSIDSYEQY
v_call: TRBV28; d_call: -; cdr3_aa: ASSVRGNEQY
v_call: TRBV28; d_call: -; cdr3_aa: ASSRGTDEKLF